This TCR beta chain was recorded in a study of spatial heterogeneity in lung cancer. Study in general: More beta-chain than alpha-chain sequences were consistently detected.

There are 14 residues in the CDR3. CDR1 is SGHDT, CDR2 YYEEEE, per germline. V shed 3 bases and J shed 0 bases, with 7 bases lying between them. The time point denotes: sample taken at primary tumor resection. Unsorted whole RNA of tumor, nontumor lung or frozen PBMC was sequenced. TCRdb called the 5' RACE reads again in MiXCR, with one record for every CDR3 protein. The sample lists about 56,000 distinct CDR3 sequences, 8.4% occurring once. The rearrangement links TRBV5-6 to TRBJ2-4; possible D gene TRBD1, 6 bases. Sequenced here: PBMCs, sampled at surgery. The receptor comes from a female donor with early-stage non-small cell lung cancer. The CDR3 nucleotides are TGTGCCAGCAGCTCACAGGGAGCCAAAAACATTCAGTACTTC. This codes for CASSSQGAKNIQYF.